This TCR beta chain was obtained from a study of T cells in tumors after PD-1 blockade. Looking at the study overall: Daily vismodegib 150 mg continued in a subset of anti-PD-1-treated patients. Peripheral blood samples averaged 36,536 unique clonotypes and roughly 110,000 templates.

The CDR3 totals 16 residues. From germline, CDR1 is SGHRS and CDR2 YFSETQ. The ends lost 3 bases at V and 4 bases at J; junction bases unmatched: 10. A word on this clone: Its antigen is not identified.

Study findings and constraints: Some novel exhausted tumor clones appeared in pre-treatment blood, suggesting peripheral recruitment.

Genomic DNA template from tumor biopsies or peripheral blood, roughly 616 ng to 6,500 ng input. Some clones are missing from TCRdb's copy, which holds only in-frame ones; the method was immunoSEQ multiplex PCR. Of approximately 47,000 clones listed, over 70% were seen once; the top ten hold more than 3.5%. This rearrangement joins TRBV5-1 to TRBJ1-1; 9 nucleotides match TRBD1. The sequence derives from a human donor with basal cell carcinoma. The sequencing here drew on PBMCs, taken before anti-PD-1 treatment. CDR3 region: CASSSTLQGAVTEAFF. The CDR3 region has the DNA TGCGCCAGCAGCTCTACCTTACAGGGGGCGGTCACTGAAGCTTTCTTT.